Listed below are T cell receptor beta chains from one sample, sequenced in a study of CD4 T cells in relation to SARS-CoV-2 and coronaviruses. Profiled with immunoSEQ multiplex PCR; TCRdb holds only in-frame clones, not every one. The table includes around 22,000 clones, 77% detected once. No antigen is known for these receptors. The specimen sequenced was CD4+ T cells from PBMCs, cultured in vitro. The receptor set was obtained from a human donor in good health. The CDR3 runs from the conserved cysteine through the conserved F or W. The D gene is left open where the match is weak. Clone sizes are given selectively: once, few, many, or a class where the clone is expanded.

V	J	D	size	DNA	CDR3
TRBV18	TRBJ1-1	NA	few	TGTGCCAGCTCACTAGACAGAAACACTGAAGCTTTCTTT	CASSLDRNTEAFF
TRBV19	TRBJ2-6	NA	few	TGTGCCATCGGTAGGGTTGGGGCCAACGTCCTGACTTTC	CAIGRVGANVLTF
TRBV5-1	TRBJ2-2	NA	NA	TGCGCCAGCAGCTTGGCGGTTAGCGCTAGCACCGGGGAGCTGTTTTTT	CASSLAVSASTGELFF
TRBV9	TRBJ1-3	NA	NA	TGTGCCAGCAGCCCCCCAAACTCTGGAAACACCATATATTTT	CASSPPNSGNTIYF
TRBV15	TRBJ2-5	NA	NA	TGTGCCACCAGCCGCCCCGGGGAGACCCAGTACTTC	CATSRPGETQYF
TRBV3-1/TRBV3-2	TRBJ1-6	NA	NA	TGTGCCAGCAGCTTCCAACAGGGCCGGAATTCACCCCTCCACTTT	CASSFQQGRNSPLHF
TRBV14	TRBJ1-3	NA	NA	TGTGCCAGCACCCTGGACAGCTCTGGAAACACCATATATTTT	CASTLDSSGNTIYF
TRBV27	TRBJ2-7	NA	NA	TGTGCCAGCCGAATAGGGAACAGTCCGAGCTCCTACGAGCAGTACTTC	CASRIGNSPSSYEQYF
TRBV6-2/TRBV6-3	TRBJ1-2	TRBD1	NA	TGTGCCAGCAGTCCAGGGGGGGCAAACTATGGCTACACCTTC	CASSPGGANYGYTF
TRBV27	TRBJ2-7	TRBD1	NA	TGTGCCAGCAGTTTTGGGCTGGGACAGCGTCACGAGCAGTACTTC	CASSFGLGQRHEQYF
TRBV30	TRBJ2-3	TRBD1	NA	TGTGCCTGGGACAGGGGATACACAGATACGCAGTATTTT	CAWDRGYTDTQYF
TRBV5-1	TRBJ1-2	NA	NA	TGCGCCAGCAGCAAAACCCGGACTGGTGGCTACACCTTC	CASSKTRTGGYTF
TRBV5-1	TRBJ1-1	TRBD1	NA	TGCGCCAGCAGCCCCCGGACAGGGTCGGGCACTGAAGCTTTCTTT	CASSPRTGSGTEAFF
TRBV28	TRBJ1-2	NA	NA	TGTGCCAGCAGTTTAAAGGTTGGTGGCTACACCTTC	CASSLKVGGYTF
TRBV20-1	TRBJ1-1	NA	NA	TGCAGTGCTAGTCAGCCGGGGATCACTTTCTTT	CSASQPGITFF
TRBV5-8	TRBJ2-7	TRBD1	NA	TGTGCCAGCAGCTTGCTCTTCGGACAGGGGATCTCATCAGGCCCATACGAGCAGTACTTC	CASSLLFGQGISSGPYEQYF
TRBV25-1	TRBJ2-7	NA	NA	TGTGCCAGCAGTGATTCTCAATCGGACTCCGAAAGCTCCTACGAGCAGTACTTC	CASSDSQSDSESSYEQYF
TRBV9	TRBJ1-2	NA	NA	TGTGCCAGCAGCGTAAGGGGTACGTTGAAAGGCTACACCTTC	CASSVRGTLKGYTF
TRBV9	TRBJ1-4	NA	NA	TGTGCCAGCAGCGCCGGGACCGCATTTGAAAAACTGTTTTTT	CASSAGTAFEKLFF
TRBV15	TRBJ2-7	NA	NA	TGTGCCACCAGCATCGGGCCTTCCTACGAGCAGTACTTC	CATSIGPSYEQYF
TRBV19	TRBJ1-4	TRBD1	NA	TGTGCCAGTAGTCTACAGGGGGCCACTAATGAAAAACTGTTTTTT	CASSLQGATNEKLFF
TRBV28	TRBJ1-1	TRBD1	once	TGTGCCAGCAGTCGGACAGGGGCGAATGAAGCTTTCTTT	CASSRTGANEAFF
TRBV6-1	TRBJ1-2	NA	NA	TGTGCCAGCAGTGAAGCCCCAGGGCCCCCTGGCTACACCTTC	CASSEAPGPPGYTF
TRBV9	TRBJ2-1	TRBD2	NA	TGTGCCAGCAGCGTAGAACTAGCGGGGAGGGAGCAGTTCTTC	CASSVELAGREQFF
TRBV9	TRBJ2-7	NA	NA	TGTGCCAGCAGCGTAGAACCGGGAGCGGCCTACGAGCAGTACTTC	CASSVEPGAAYEQYF
TRBV29-1	TRBJ2-1	TRBD2	NA	TGCAGCGCGACGGGACTAGCGGGTAGCTCCTACAATGAGCAGTTCTTC	CSATGLAGSSYNEQFF
TRBV19	TRBJ2-3	NA	NA	TGTGCCAGTAGTATCAAGGCAGGGAGGCAGTATTTT	CASSIKAGRQYF